A single sample is the source of the 25 T cell receptor beta chains below, sequenced in a study of T cells after yellow fever vaccination. TCRdb recomputed calls from the 5' RACE reads with MiXCR, one row per CDR3 protein. The sample shows a few hundred thousand distinct CDR3 sequences, 17% of them seen only once. The specimen comprised PBMCs, sampled 5 to 6 days after the first yellow fever vaccination. These receptors all stem from a young man who received the YFV17D yellow fever vaccine.

The CDR3 nucleotides read TGCAGCGTTGAGGGCGGTGACATTCAGTACTTC. Encoded protein: CSVEGGDIQYF. The chain combines TRBV29-1 with TRBJ2-4; the D is unclear. CDR1 is SQVTM, CDR2 ANQGSEA, per germline. V was shortened by 3 bases and J by 8 bases, with 8 bases between the two germline ends. The CDR3 extends over 11 amino acids.

This clonotype has more than one count but fewer than ten. This chain joins TRBV20-1 and TRBJ2-1; D is possibly TRBD1 or TRBD2 (6 bases each). Germline V CDR1 and CDR2: DFQATT, SNEGSKA (reference sequence). The V and J ends lost 3 bases and 10 bases respectively, with 10 bases between them. The CDR3 length is 11 residues. The CDR3 is CSASGGLEQFF. The CDR3 DNA is TGCAGTGCTAGCGGGGGCCTGGAGCAGTTCTTC.

Written as DNA, the CDR3 is TGCAGTCTGTCAGGGGATGGAGATACGCAGTATTTT. Protein: CSLSGDGDTQYF. This chain uses TRBV20-1 with TRBJ2-3; a weak D match, TRBD1 (6 bases). Deletions cut 8 bases from V and 5 bases from J, with 14 bases between. CDR3 length: 12 amino acids. Per the germline V gene, CDR1 is DFQATT and CDR2 is SNEGSKA (reference sequence).

The chain is built from TRBV4-1 and TRBJ2-2; 7 nucleotides agree with TRBD1. CDR3 length equals 20 residues. The V segment lost 0 bases and the J segment 5 bases; nucleotides outside the gene matches: 18. Germline V gene lookup returns CDR1 MGHRA and CDR2 YSYEKL. In DNA, the CDR3 is TGCGCCAGCAGCCAAGACCGGAAGACAGGGTCCACGCTCACGACCGGGGAGCTGTTTTTT. Encoded protein: CASSQDRKTGSTLTTGELFF.

This chain joins TRBV30 and TRBJ2-7, with D perhaps TRBD2 (6 bases). Per germline, CDR1 GTSNPN and CDR2 SVGIG (reference sequence). V lost 1 base, J lost 7 bases, and 14 bases lay in between. The CDR3 totals 13 residues. CDR3 residues: CAWSERLAREQYF. The CDR3 region has the DNA TGTGCCTGGAGTGAGCGGCTAGCGAGGGAGCAGTACTTC.

This clonotype occurred a few times. The rearrangement links TRBV11-2 to TRBJ1-4, with D hard to call. With 5 bases removed from V and 5 bases from J, the gap between germline ends came to 12 bases. Germline V gene data show CDR1 as SGHAT and CDR2 as FQNNGV. The CDR3 has 14 amino acids. The CDR3 DNA follows: TGTGCCAGCAGCAACGACGGGTGGAATGAAAAACTGTTTTTT. Residues: CASSNDGWNEKLFF.

This clonotype has only a few counts. The chain combines TRBV5-1 with TRBJ2-3; D ambiguous. The CDR3 sequence is 16 residues long. Trimming took off 2 bases at V and 1 base at J, with 14 bases between the two ends. Germline V gene lookup returns CDR1 SGHRS and CDR2 YFSETQ. DNA for the CDR3: TGCGCCAGCAGCTTCCCTTCGTCGGCAGGCACAGATACGCAGTATTTT. Translating it yields CASSFPSSAGTDTQYF.

The rearrangement links TRBV4-3 to TRBJ2-3; D possibly corresponds to TRBD2 (6 bases). This CDR3 is 14 amino acids long. V lost 0 bases to trimming and J lost 11 bases, with 15 bases between them. Germline V gene lookup returns CDR1 LGHNA and CDR2 YSLEER. The CDR3 loop is CASSQEWGTGGQYF. CDR3 DNA: TGCGCCAGCAGCCAAGAATGGGGGACCGGGGGGCAGTATTTT.

The gene calls are TRBV20-1 and TRBJ1-1; no definite D call. This CDR3 spans 8 amino acids. Germline CDR1 is DFQATT and CDR2 is SNEGSKA (reference sequence). The DNA for the CDR3 is TGCAGACCCGATGAAGCTTTCTTT. Residues: CRPDEAFF.

This clonotype was detected a few times. This chain uses TRBV6-1 with TRBJ1-2; D may be TRBD1 (5 bases). This CDR3 is built from 14 residues. V gave up 6 bases and J gave up 0 bases, with 11 bases separating them. The V gene's germline CDR1 is MNHNS and CDR2 SASEGT. The CDR3 loop reads CASRDSLANYGYTF. Written as DNA, the CDR3 is TGTGCCAGCAGAGACAGTTTAGCTAACTATGGCTACACCTTC.

This clonotype was recorded a few times. The gene calls are TRBV6-2 or TRBV6-3 and TRBJ1-5; D remains ambiguous. Looked up from germline, CDR1 is MNHEY and CDR2 is SVGEGT. V shed 3 bases and J shed 3 bases, with 9 bases lying between them. The CDR3 sequence is 14 residues long. The CDR3, as DNA: TGTGCCAGCAGTTATACAGCGTTCAATCAGCCCCAGCATTTT. This codes for CASSYTAFNQPQHF.

This clonotype was recorded many times. V is TRBV7-9 and J is TRBJ1-1; D remains unclear. Germline V gene sequence: CDR1 SEHNR, CDR2 FQNEAQ (reference sequence). Deletions cut 4 bases from V and 0 bases from J, with 3 bases between. The CDR3 contains 12 residues. Written as DNA, the CDR3 is TGTGCCAGCAGCTATTTGAACACTGAAGCTTTCTTT. It translates to CASSYLNTEAFF.

This clonotype was observed a handful of times. The CDR3 DNA is TGTGCCAGCGCAATCATTGGGACAGGGAGACTTGGGGCCAACGTCCTGACTTTC. The encoded protein is CASAIIGTGRLGANVLTF. V gene TRBV27 combines with J gene TRBJ2-6, with TRBD1 matching over 9 bases. V dropped 8 bases and J dropped 3; count of bases not matched to a gene: 14. The V gene's germline CDR1 is MNHEY and CDR2 SMNVEV (reference sequence). The CDR3 is 18 residues long.

The chain uses TRBV7-2 and TRBJ1-2, with D perhaps TRBD1 (5 bases). The V and J ends lost 9 bases and 2 bases respectively, with 10 bases between them. The CDR3 consists of 12 residues. Germline CDR1 SGHTA, CDR2 FQGNSA. CDR3 DNA sequence: TGTGCCAGTCAGCGGGGGAACTATGGCTACACCTTC. Protein sequence: CASQRGNYGYTF.

The chain recombines TRBV20-1 with TRBJ2-5; no firm D call. Trimming removed 0 bases at V and 8 bases at J, with 10 bases between. CDR1 and CDR2 (germline): DFQATT, SNEGSKA (reference sequence). This CDR3 has 12 residues. As DNA, the CDR3 is TGCAGTGCTAGAGACCCTCTAGTAACCCAGTACTTC. Protein sequence: CSARDPLVTQYF.

The J gene is TRBJ2-1, the V gene TRBV20-1; 11 bases line up with TRBD2. J gave up 10 bases and V 6 bases, and 14 bases lay outside the gene matches. CDR3 length: 15 residues. In germline, CDR1 is DFQATT, CDR2 SNEGSKA (reference sequence). CDR3 in amino acids: CSAVVLAGGPGEQFF. For the CDR3, the DNA is TGCAGTGCGGTCGTTTTAGCGGGGGGGCCGGGAGAGCAGTTCTTC.

The chain links TRBV4-2 to TRBJ2-7; tentatively, D is TRBD2 (5 bases). This CDR3 comprises 16 residues. Germline-derived CDR1 and CDR2 are LGHNA and YNFKEQ. Deletions cut 0 bases from V and 1 base from J, with 13 bases between. DNA for the CDR3: TGTGCCAGCAGCCAAGATACAGCGGCCCCATCCTACGAGCAGTACTTC. It encodes CASSQDTAAPSYEQYF.

This clonotype was seen a handful of times. The chain couples TRBV11-2 to TRBJ2-7; D is tentatively TRBD1 or TRBD2 (5 bases each). The CDR3 covers 13 residues. Per germline, CDR1 SGHAT and CDR2 FQNNGV. V lost 8 bases to trimming and J lost 3 bases, with 14 bases between them. CDR3 in DNA: TGTGCCAGCGGGGTCCGGGGCTACTACGAGCAGTACTTC. This codes for CASGVRGYYEQYF. Based on the CDR3 plus reference TRBV11-2 and TRBJ2-7, the full variable domain is EAGVAQSPRYKIIEKRQSVAFWCNPISGHATLYWYQQILGQGPKLLIQFQNNGVVDDSQLPKDRFSAERLKGVDSTLKIQPAKLEDSAVYLCASGVRGYYEQYFGPGTRLTVT.

This clonotype came up a few times. The V gene is TRBV7-9, the J gene TRBJ1-2; D may be TRBD1 (6 bases). CDR1 and CDR2 (germline): SEHNR, FQNEAQ (reference sequence). Trimming left V 3 bases short and J 0 bases short, with 14 bases between. The CDR3 contains 16 residues. The CDR3 coding sequence is TGTGCCAGCAGCTTTGGGGGCGCGCAACCTAACTATGGCTACACCTTC. Its protein product is CASSFGGAQPNYGYTF.

The chain employs TRBV6-2 or TRBV6-3 and TRBJ2-3; 9 bases map to TRBD2. In germline, CDR1 is MNHEY, CDR2 SVGEGT. The CDR3 loop spans 17 amino acids. V lost 4 bases, J lost 2 bases, and 10 bases stayed unmatched. CDR3 residues: CASSFFLSGGDTDTQYF. CDR3 DNA: TGTGCCAGCAGTTTCTTCCTTAGCGGGGGAGACACAGATACGCAGTATTTT.

This clonotype was recorded a few times. The chain uses TRBV14 and TRBJ1-1; the D gene is possibly TRBD1 (5 bases). CDR1 is SGHDN, CDR2 FVKESK, per germline. The CDR3 totals 15 residues. The V end lost 4 bases, the J end lost 0 bases, and 12 bases lay between the germline ends. CDR3 sequence (DNA): TGTGCCAGCAGCCGTTTACAGGTCATGAACACTGAAGCTTTCTTT. This translates into CASSRLQVMNTEAFF.

V gene TRBV21-1 combines with J gene TRBJ2-7. TRBV21-1 corresponds to a pseudogene. This CDR3 contains 15 residues. This CDR3 reads CASSKYEAQGGEQYF. CDR3 DNA sequence: TGTGCCAGCAGCAAATATGAAGCTCAAGGTGGCGAGCAGTACTTC.

Only a few counts were recorded for this clonotype. The chain is built from TRBV15 and TRBJ2-2, with TRBD2 as a possible D gene (5 bases). V shed 0 bases and J shed 7 bases, with 9 bases lying between them. The CDR3 loop spans 14 amino acids. Germline V lookup: CDR1 LNHNV, CDR2 YYDKDF (reference sequence). CDR3 DNA sequence: TGTGCCACCAGCAGAGATAGAGGGTTCGGGGAGCTGTTTTTT. It codes for CATSRDRGFGELFF.

The table lists this clonotype with many counts. The chain has TRBV5-1 and TRBJ2-1, with 14 bases aligning to TRBD2. The trim removed 4 bases at V and 8 bases at J, leaving 5 bases unmatched. The CDR3 has 15 amino acids. Looked up from germline, CDR1 is SGHRS and CDR2 is YFSETQ. The CDR3 DNA sequence: TGCGCCAGCAGCCCGGGACTAGCGGGGGTGGATGAGCAGTTCTTC. Translating gives CASSPGLAGVDEQFF.

CDR3 in DNA: TGCGCCAGCAGCTTTAATACAGGGGGCAATGAAAAACTGTTTTTT. The encoded protein is CASSFNTGGNEKLFF. This chain links TRBV5-1 with TRBJ1-4, with TRBD1 matching 9 bases. CDR3 length equals 15 residues. Germline values: CDR1 SGHRS, CDR2 YFSETQ. V gave up 2 bases and J gave up 5 bases; unmatched junction bases: 4.